The present T cell receptor beta chain was sequenced within a study of OX40 agonist ivuxolimab in advanced cancers. The study in broad terms: Ivuxolimab was an agonistic, fully human IgG2 monoclonal antibody directed against OX40 (CD134), a costimulatory receptor. Intravenous ivuxolimab was administered to patients every 2 weeks at six dose levels: 0.01, 0.1, 0.3, 1.5, 3 and 10 mg/kg. Of the roughly 51 patients in dose escalation, about 20 had hepatocellular carcinoma, around 15 had melanoma, 9 had renal cell carcinoma and 9 had head and neck cancer. The dose-escalation cohort was 82.7% male with a mean age of roughly 60 years, ranging from roughly 23 to 79. Patients were allowed to have had prior anti-PD-1, anti-PD-L1 or anti-CTLA-4 therapy, and approximately 40% of the dose-escalation patients had been treated with checkpoint inhibitors. Three dose-escalation patients achieved partial responses, one with hepatocellular carcinoma and two with cutaneous melanoma. Peripheral TCRbeta sequencing aimed to test whether ivuxolimab altered TCR sequence diversity and caused clonal T-cell expansion. The monotherapy dose-escalation portion (N of about 52 patients) of the phase I ivuxolimab trial is reported in the paper. Study-wide conclusions, independent of this receptor: Low levels of normalized T-cell clonal expansion were also shown by some nonresponding patients. Clonal expansion of both CD4+ and CD8+ blood T cells was observed from baseline to week 6 at doses 0.1 to 3.0 mg/kg. Antigen specificity was not determined for the clonally expanded peripheral T cells. In the 0.1-3.0 mg/kg groups, partial responders had among the lowest normalized peripheral clonal expansion, particularly in CD8+ T cells. After ivuxolimab, more expanded clones were found on average in CD8+ T cells than in CD4+ T cells.

Trimming removed 3 bases from V and 0 bases from J; the gene matches leave 7 bases unexplained. The germline V gene supplies CDR1 MGHRA and CDR2 YSYEKL. The CDR3 covers 17 residues, taking in both the cysteine and the phenylalanine. Only the CDR3 region is kept as DNA, spanning 51 bases read in frame from base 1. The trial excluded patients who had a history of autoimmune disease or were on systemic immunosuppression. Peripheral blood for TCR sequencing was drawn from every dose cohort at baseline, at cycle 4 day 1 and at cycle 7 day 1. The samples were drawn from a first-in-human, open-label, multicenter phase I dose-escalation trial of ivuxolimab. Adults with locally advanced or metastatic melanoma, renal cell carcinoma, hepatocellular carcinoma or head and neck squamous cell carcinoma were enrolled in the trial. CD4+ and CD8+ T cells were sorted separately from peripheral blood before TCR sequencing.

Genomic DNA was extracted from sorted cells for sequencing of the TCRbeta CDR3 region. The immunoSEQ Assay was used for sequencing of TCRbeta CDR3 regions. TCRdb mirrors the immuneACCESS table, restricted to in-frame sequences. Some clones are absent from its copies; in checked studies, under half trace to an unresolved V gene, and the reason for the others is unknown. Here the sample has approximately 66,000 clones; roughly nine tenths occur a single time. Roughly 1.2% of the sample rests with the top ten. Comment on this clone: Its antigen is not yet known. There are no base qualities to consult, and no much larger clone falls within one base.

The source of this sequence is an adult with an advanced solid tumor such as melanoma, head and neck, liver or kidney cancer. The receptor chain draws on TRBV4-1 and TRBJ1-4; 7 junctional bases match TRBD1. Source: CD4+ or CD8+ T cells sorted from blood, taken in a trial of the OX40 agonist ivuxolimab. The CDR3 here reads CASSQNDRVATNEKLFF. In nucleotides, the sequence is TGCGCCAGCAGCCAGAATGACAGGGTCGCAACTAATGAAAAACTGTTTTTT.